This TCR beta chain was profiled in a study of T cell repertoires in ileal Crohn's disease. Repertoires were generated with immunoSEQ multiplex PCR, while TCRdb's copy carries only in-frame clones and drops some. The top ten hold approximately 4.7% of the sample, which has about 5,600 clones, 80% to 85% seen once. This clone turned up a few times. The sample consisted of ileal tissue. The receptor's source is an adult with Crohn's disease.

CDR3 sequence (DNA): TGTGCCAGCAGCCCGGGACGGACAGGGCGATACGTGAACACTGAAGCTTTCTTT. The encoded protein is CASSPGRTGRYVNTEAFF. V and J are TRBV7-8 and TRBJ1-1, with TRBD1 matching 8 bases. Germline V gene sequence: CDR1 SGHVS, CDR2 FQNEAQ. Trimming took 5 bases from V and 0 from J; bases not matched to a gene: 14. CDR3 length: 18 amino acids.